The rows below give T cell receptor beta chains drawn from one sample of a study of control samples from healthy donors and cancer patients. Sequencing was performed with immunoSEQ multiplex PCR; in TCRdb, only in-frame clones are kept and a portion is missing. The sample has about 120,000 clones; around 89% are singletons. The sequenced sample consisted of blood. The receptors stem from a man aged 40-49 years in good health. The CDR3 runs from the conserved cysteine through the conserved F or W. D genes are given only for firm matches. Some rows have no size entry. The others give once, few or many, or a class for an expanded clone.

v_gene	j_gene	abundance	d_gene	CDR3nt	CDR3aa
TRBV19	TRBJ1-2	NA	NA	TGTGCCAGTAGGGTAGGGGCGGCTGGCTACACCTTC	CASRVGAAGYTF
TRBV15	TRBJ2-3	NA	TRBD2	TGTGCCACCAGCAGCCGGACTAGCGGGATCAGGGATACGCAGTATTTT	CATSSRTSGIRDTQYF
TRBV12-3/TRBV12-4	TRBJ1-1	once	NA	TGTGCCAGCAGTTTTTGGCCCAGTGAAGCTTTCTTT	CASSFWPSEAFF
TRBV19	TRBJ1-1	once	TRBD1	TGTGCCACTGCCCCGGGACAGTTGAACACTGAAGCTTTCTTT	CATAPGQLNTEAFF
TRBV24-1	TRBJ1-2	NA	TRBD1	TGTGCCACCAGTGATCCAGGGACAGCAAACTATGGCTACACCTTC	CATSDPGTANYGYTF
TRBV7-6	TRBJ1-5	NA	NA	TGTGCCAGCAGCAGAAGGGGGGATCAGCCCCAGCATTTT	CASSRRGDQPQHF
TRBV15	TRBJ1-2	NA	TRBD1	TGTGCCACCAGCCCGTCACGGACAGGGGTGTACTATGGCTACACCTTC	CATSPSRTGVYYGYTF
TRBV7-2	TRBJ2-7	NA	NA	TGTGCCAGCCGACAAACCGGGACGTACTACGAGCAGTACTTC	CASRQTGTYYEQYF
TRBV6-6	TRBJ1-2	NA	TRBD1	TGTGCCAGCAGGGCAGACAGGGGGGGGCCTGACTATGGCTACACCTTC	CASRADRGGPDYGYTF
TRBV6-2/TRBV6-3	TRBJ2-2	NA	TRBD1	TGTGCCAGCAGACCTCACAGGGGCACCGGGGAGCTGTTTTTT	CASRPHRGTGELFF
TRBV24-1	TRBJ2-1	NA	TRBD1	TGTGCCACCAGTGATTTGCGCAGGGGGACCTACAATGAGCAGTTCTTC	CATSDLRRGTYNEQFF
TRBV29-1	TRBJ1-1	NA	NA	TGCAGCGTTGAAGGGAGCATGAACACTGAAGCTTTCTTT	CSVEGSMNTEAFF
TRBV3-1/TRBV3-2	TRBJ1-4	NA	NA	TGTGCCAGCAGCCATCGGACGCTGGGTGAGGAAAAACTGTTTTTT	CASSHRTLGEEKLFF
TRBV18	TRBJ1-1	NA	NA	TGTGCCAGCTCAAGCTCCGACATGGGCACTGAAGCTTTCTTT	CASSSSDMGTEAFF
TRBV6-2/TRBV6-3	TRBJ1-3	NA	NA	TGTGCCAGCAGCCCCACCCTAGGAAACACCATATATTTT	CASSPTLGNTIYF
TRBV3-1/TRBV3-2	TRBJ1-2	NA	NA	TGTGCCAGCAGCCAAGGATCTGTTGGCTACACCTTC	CASSQGSVGYTF
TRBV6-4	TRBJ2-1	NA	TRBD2	TGTGCCAGCAGTCAACTAGCGGGGGAGCTCAATGAGCAGTTCTTC	CASSQLAGELNEQFF
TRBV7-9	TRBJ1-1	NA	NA	TGTGCCAGCAGCTTAGTTAGGAACACTGAAGCTTTCTTT	CASSLVRNTEAFF
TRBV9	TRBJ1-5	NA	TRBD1	TGTGCCAGCAGCGTCGAGGACAGGGGTCAGCCCCAGCATTTT	CASSVEDRGQPQHF
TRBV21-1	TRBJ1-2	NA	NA	TGTGCCAGCAGCAAAAGTGCCGGGGGAGTAAACTATGGCTACACCTTC	CASSKSAGGVNYGYTF
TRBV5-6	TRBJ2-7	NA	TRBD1	TGTGCCAGCAGCATTACAGGGGGCTGGGAGCAGTACTTC	CASSITGGWEQYF
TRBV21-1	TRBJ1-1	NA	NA	TGTGCCAGCAGGGGAGTCCCCTGGCAGGGGGCCCCTCCGAACACTGAAGCTTTCTTT	CASRGVPWQGAPPNTEAFF
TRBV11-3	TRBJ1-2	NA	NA	TGTGCCAGCAGCTTGGGGGGACCCTTGCATGGCTACACCTTC	CASSLGGPLHGYTF
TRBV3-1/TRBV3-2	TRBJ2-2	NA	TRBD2	TGTGCCAGCAGCCAAGACGTAAGGAGGGCGGGAGCCGGGGAGCTGTTTTTT	CASSQDVRRAGAGELFF
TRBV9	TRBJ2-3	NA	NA	TGTGCCAGCAGCCCGCGGATTCGGCCCACAGATACGCAGTATTTT	CASSPRIRPTDTQYF
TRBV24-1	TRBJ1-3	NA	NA	TGTGCCACCAGTGATTGGCCCCCGGCTGGAAACACCATATATTTT	CATSDWPPAGNTIYF
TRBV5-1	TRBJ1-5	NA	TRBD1	TGCGCCAGCAGCGAGACAGGGCTTAGCAATCAGCCCCAGCATTTT	CASSETGLSNQPQHF
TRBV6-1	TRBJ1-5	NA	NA	TGTGCCAGCAGTGAAATCTGGAGGGTTAGCAATCAGCCCCAGCATTTT	CASSEIWRVSNQPQHF
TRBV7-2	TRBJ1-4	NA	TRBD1	TGTGCCAGCAGCGCCGGGACAGGGGGGGAAAAACTGTTTTTT	CASSAGTGGEKLFF
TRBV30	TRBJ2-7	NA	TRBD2	TGTGCCTGGAGGGAGGGAGGGCGCCCGGGGTCCTACGAGCAGTACTTC	CAWREGGRPGSYEQYF
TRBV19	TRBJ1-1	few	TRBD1	TGTGCCAGTAGTGCCCGACAGGGGAGAAACACTGAAGCTTTCTTT	CASSARQGRNTEAFF
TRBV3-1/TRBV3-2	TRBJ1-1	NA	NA	TGTGCCAGCAGCCAAGCGGAAGGGAACAGGGCTTTCTTT	CASSQAEGNRAFF
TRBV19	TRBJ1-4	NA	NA	TGTGCCAGTAACCTCGGGACTACAACTAATGAAAAACTGTTTTTT	CASNLGTTTNEKLFF
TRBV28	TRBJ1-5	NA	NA	TGTGCCAGCAGTTCCCCCTCACAGGGCCGGGTGCGCAATCAGCCCCAGCATTTT	CASSSPSQGRVRNQPQHF
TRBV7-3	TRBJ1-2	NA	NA	TGTGCCAGCAGATCACAAACCGGGGCGGCGAACTATGGCTACACCTTC	CASRSQTGAANYGYTF
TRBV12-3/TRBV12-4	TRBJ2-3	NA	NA	TGTGCCAGCAGTGGATTAGGCACAGATACGCAGTATTTT	CASSGLGTDTQYF
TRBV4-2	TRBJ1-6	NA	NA	TGTGCCAGCAGCCAAGATGTCTCAGGGAGCTCCTATAATTCACCCCTCCACTTT	CASSQDVSGSSYNSPLHF
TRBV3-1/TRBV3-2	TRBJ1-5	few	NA	TGTGCCAGCAGCCAAGATCGAGGCAGGGGCCTTAAGACCCAGCATTTT	CASSQDRGRGLKTQHF
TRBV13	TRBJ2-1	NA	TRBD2	TGTGCCAGCAGCCAAATCCCACGACTAGCGGGGGGGCGGGTCTACAATGAGCAGTTCTTC	CASSQIPRLAGGRVYNEQFF
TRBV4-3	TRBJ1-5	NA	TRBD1	TGCGCCAGCAGCCAAGACTTGGACAGGGGAAGGAACAATCAGCCCCAGCATTTT	CASSQDLDRGRNNQPQHF
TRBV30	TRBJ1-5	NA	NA	TGTGCCTGGAGTGCGGGGATGGATCAGCCCCAGCATTTT	CAWSAGMDQPQHF
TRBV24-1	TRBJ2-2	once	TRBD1	TGTGCCACCAGTGACCCTAGGACAGGGGTGAACACCGGGGAGCTGTTTTTT	CATSDPRTGVNTGELFF
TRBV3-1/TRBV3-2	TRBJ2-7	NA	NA	TGTGCCAGCAGCCAGCACCAAAGCTACGAGCAGTACTTC	CASSQHQSYEQYF
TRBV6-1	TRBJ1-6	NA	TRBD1	TGTGCCAGCAGTGAGTACAGGGGGAGGGAATCACCCCTCCACTTT	CASSEYRGRESPLHF
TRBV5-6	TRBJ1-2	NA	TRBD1	TGTGCCAGCAGTCGTCGGGACAGGGGGTTTTATGGCTACACCTTC	CASSRRDRGFYGYTF
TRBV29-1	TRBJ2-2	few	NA	TGCAGCGTTGAAGATCCAGCCCGGTTTGGCGGGACCGGGGAGCTGTTTTTT	CSVEDPARFGGTGELFF
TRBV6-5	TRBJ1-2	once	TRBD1	TGTGCCAGCAGTCTCTCGGACAGGCACCCCTATGGCTACACCTTC	CASSLSDRHPYGYTF
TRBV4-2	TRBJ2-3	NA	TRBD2	TGTGCCAGCAGCCAAGAATGGCGGGGGGATACAGATACGCAGTATTTT	CASSQEWRGDTDTQYF
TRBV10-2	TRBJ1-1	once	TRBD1	TGCGCCAGCAGTGGGGACAGGGTGTTGGGCACTGAAGCTTTCTTT	CASSGDRVLGTEAFF
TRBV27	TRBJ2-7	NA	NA	TGTGCCAGCAGAACAGGACAAAGGCGGCAGTACTTC	CASRTGQRRQYF
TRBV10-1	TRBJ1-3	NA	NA	TGCGCCAGCAGTGAGTCGTCGAGAGGCTCTGGAAACACCATATATTTT	CASSESSRGSGNTIYF
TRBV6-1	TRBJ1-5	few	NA	TGTGCCAGCAGTGTAGGGTACAGGACGAGCAATCAGCCCCAGCATTTT	CASSVGYRTSNQPQHF
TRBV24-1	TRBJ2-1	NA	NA	TGTGCCACCAGTGATGGGGGAGAAGAGCAGTTCTTC	CATSDGGEEQFF
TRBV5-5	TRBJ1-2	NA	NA	TGTGCCAGCAGCTTGGCTCGGGTGAACTATGGCTACACCTTC	CASSLARVNYGYTF
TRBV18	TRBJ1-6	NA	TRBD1	TGTGCCAGCTCACCCGACAGGGCTAATTCACCCCTCCACTTT	CASSPDRANSPLHF
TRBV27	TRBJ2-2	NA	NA	TGTGCCAGCAGGGACGTTAATGGCGGGGAGCTGTTTTTT	CASRDVNGGELFF
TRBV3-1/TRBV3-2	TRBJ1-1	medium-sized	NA	TGTGCCAGCAGCCCGACGAACACTGAAGCTTTCTTT	CASSPTNTEAFF
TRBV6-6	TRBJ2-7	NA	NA	TGTGCCAGCAGACAAAATGAGGACGAGCAGTACTTC	CASRQNEDEQYF
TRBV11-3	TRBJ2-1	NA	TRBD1	TGTGCCAGCAGCCCCCGACAGGGTTACAATGAGCAGTTCTTC	CASSPRQGYNEQFF
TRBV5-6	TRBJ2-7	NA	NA	TGTGCCAGCAGTTTGAACCCCCGGGGGTCCTACGAGCAGTACTTC	CASSLNPRGSYEQYF